A single sample is the source of the 14 T cell receptor beta chains below, sequenced in a study of cytomegalovirus exposure and HLA in healthy donors. Primers for the PCR totalled 60 Vbeta and 13 Jbeta. Assay used: immunoSEQ multiplex PCR; TCRdb lists only in-frame clones, some missing. The sample yields about 72,000 clones, roughly 82% seen once. What was sequenced was PBMCs. All receptors derive from a man in his late teens or twenties in good health and CMV-seronegative.

CDR3 in amino acids: CASSQEFRDNQPQHF. The CDR3 nucleotides are TGCGCCAGCAGCCAAGAATTCAGGGACAATCAGCCCCAGCATTTT. This chain connects TRBV4-3 to TRBJ1-5, with D possibly TRBD1 on 5 matching bases. Trimming shortened V by 0 bases and J by 3 bases, and 9 bases separated the two germline ends. This CDR3 region has 15 residues. Per the germline V gene, CDR1 is LGHNA and CDR2 is YSLEER.

The chain combines TRBV5-4 with TRBJ2-7; TRBD1 agrees at 8 bases. Germline V gene sequence: CDR1 SGHNT, CDR2 YYREEE (reference sequence). There are 14 residues in the CDR3. The V gene end was trimmed by 0 bases and the J gene end by 8 bases; junction bases not matched to a gene: 7. The CDR3 bases are TGTGCCAGCAGCTTGGACAGGGGGTACTTTCAGCAGTACTTC. Translated: CASSLDRGYFQQYF. Together with reference TRBV5-4 and TRBJ2-7, the CDR3 gives the full variable domain: ETGVTQSPTHLIKTRGQQVTLRCSSQSGHNTVSWYQQALGQGPQFIFQYYREEENGRGNFPPRFSGLQFPNYSSELNVNALELDDSALYLCASSLDRGYFQQYFGPGTRLTVT.

The CDR3 sequence is CATHGGSYGYTF. CDR3 bases: TGTGCCACCCACGGGGGGAGCTATGGCTACACCTTC. This chain uses TRBV27 with TRBJ1-2; the D gene is possibly TRBD1 (5 bases). Deletions cut 10 bases from V and 4 bases from J, with 13 bases between. CDR3 length equals 12 residues. The germline CDR1 and CDR2 sequences are MNHEY and SMNVEV (reference sequence).

V usage is TRBV28 and J usage is TRBJ2-7; maybe TRBD2 (6 bases). CDR3 length: 13 residues. From germline, CDR1 is MDHEN and CDR2 SYDVKM. Trimming cost V 5 bases and J 4 bases, with 12 bases left between them. In nucleotides, the CDR3 is TGTGCCAGCAGTCCCGGCGGGAAATACGAGCAGTACTTC. Its protein is CASSPGGKYEQYF.

V gene TRBV5-6 combines with J gene TRBJ1-4; D is possibly TRBD1 (5 bases). V shed 3 bases and J shed 7 bases, with 10 bases lying between them. This CDR3 has 13 amino acids. Germline values: CDR1 SGHDT, CDR2 YYEEEE. The CDR3 coding sequence is TGTGCCAGCAGCTCACGGGGGAGTGAAAAACTGTTTTTT. Translated, it gives CASSSRGSEKLFF.

The chain joins TRBV29-1 to TRBJ1-1; 8 bases are a match to TRBD1. Germline trimming cut 7 bases from V and 1 base from J; bases unmatched to any gene: 2. The germline V gene has CDR1 SQVTM and CDR2 ANQGSEA. This CDR3 has 12 amino acids. CDR3 coding DNA: TGCAGCGCAGACAGGGGGAACACTGAAGCTTTCTTT. This encodes CSADRGNTEAFF. The full variable domain, completed using reference TRBV29-1 and TRBJ1-1, is SAVISQKPSRDICQRGTSLTIQCQVDSQVTMMFWYRQQPGQSLTLIATANQGSEATYESGFVIDKFPISRPNLTFSTLTVSNMSPEDSSIYLCSADRGNTEAFFGQGTRLTVV.

A note on this clone: This CDR3 is also generated by other DNA sequences in the sample. This chain connects TRBV7-9 to TRBJ2-3; 8 bases are shared with TRBD2. The ends lost 4 bases at V and 1 base at J; junction bases unmatched: 7. Germline CDR1 reads SEHNR; CDR2 reads FQNEAQ (reference sequence). The CDR3 runs 16 residues. The CDR3 bases are TGTGCCAGCAGCTACCCCTCGGGGGGGGGCACAGATACGCAGTATTTT. This encodes CASSYPSGGGTDTQYF. Based on the CDR3 plus reference TRBV7-9 and TRBJ2-3, the full variable domain is DTGVSQNPRHKITKRGQNVTFRCDPISEHNRLYWYRQTLGQGPEFLTYFQNEAQLEKSRLLSDRFSAERPKGSFSTLEIQRTEQGDSAMYLCASSYPSGGGTDTQYFGPGTRLTVL.

This clone turned up a few times. The J gene is TRBJ1-2, the V gene TRBV28, with D perhaps matching TRBD1 (5 bases). Trimming left V 5 bases short and J 4 bases short, with 20 bases between. The CDR3 has 16 amino acids. Germline CDR1 and CDR2: MDHEN and SYDVKM. Written as DNA, the CDR3 is TGTGCCAGCAGTCCAGGGATCTTTCCCCCCTCCTATGGCTACACCTTC. Translating it yields CASSPGIFPPSYGYTF.

The chain links TRBV2 to TRBJ2-3; D gene uncertain. Trimming cost V 10 bases and J 4 bases, with 9 bases left between them. Germline V lookup: CDR1 SNHLY, CDR2 FYNNEI. This CDR3 region has 11 residues. This CDR3 reads CATKQADTQYF. The CDR3 DNA follows: TGTGCCACCAAGCAGGCAGATACGCAGTATTTT.

Only one count was recorded for this clone. The genes are TRBV5-1 and TRBJ2-1; 9 nucleotides line up with TRBD2. Trimming took 4 bases from V and 11 from J; bases not matched to a gene: 10. The V gene's germline CDR1 is SGHRS and CDR2 YFSETQ. CDR3 length: 14 residues. CDR3 bases: TGCGCCAGCAGCAACACCCCTGGGACTAGCCAGCAGTTCTTC. Protein product: CASSNTPGTSQQFF.

The rearrangement links TRBV21-1 to TRBJ2-7; TRBD1, the table's D call, was not compared with the DNA. TRBV21-1 is given as a pseudogene. The CDR3 sequence is 16 residues long. The chain's CDR3 is CASRNEPPGQTYEQYF. CDR3 nucleotide sequence: TGTGCCAGCAGGAACGAACCCCCGGGACAGACCTACGAGCAGTACTTC.

This rearrangement joins TRBV28 to TRBJ1-2, with TRBD1 matching over 9 bases. The germline V gene has CDR1 MDHEN and CDR2 SYDVKM. This CDR3 region has 12 residues. With 5 bases clipped from V and 8 bases from J, the junction kept 3 bases outside the gene matches. The CDR3 DNA follows: TGTGCCAGCAGTAGGACAGGGGACGGCTACACCTTC. Its translation: CASSRTGDGYTF.

The chain couples TRBV29-1 to TRBJ2-3; 11 nucleotides line up with TRBD2. CDR1 is SQVTM and CDR2 is ANQGSEA in the germline V gene. CDR3 length: 17 amino acids. V trimming: 7 bases; J trimming: 1 base; junction bases outside the gene matches: 13. As DNA, the CDR3 is TGCAGCGCCGCGGGGACTAGCGGAAACCCTCGCACAGATACGCAGTATTTT. It codes for CSAAGTSGNPRTDTQYF.

The chain links TRBV28 to TRBJ2-7; tentatively, D is TRBD2 (6 bases). This CDR3 has 15 residues. V was cut by 8 bases and J by 1 base, with 18 bases left in between. Germline CDR1 and CDR2: MDHEN and SYDVKM. The chain's CDR3 is CASSLLGTASYEQYF. The CDR3 region has the DNA TGTGCCAGCTCCCTTCTGGGGACTGCATCCTACGAGCAGTACTTC.